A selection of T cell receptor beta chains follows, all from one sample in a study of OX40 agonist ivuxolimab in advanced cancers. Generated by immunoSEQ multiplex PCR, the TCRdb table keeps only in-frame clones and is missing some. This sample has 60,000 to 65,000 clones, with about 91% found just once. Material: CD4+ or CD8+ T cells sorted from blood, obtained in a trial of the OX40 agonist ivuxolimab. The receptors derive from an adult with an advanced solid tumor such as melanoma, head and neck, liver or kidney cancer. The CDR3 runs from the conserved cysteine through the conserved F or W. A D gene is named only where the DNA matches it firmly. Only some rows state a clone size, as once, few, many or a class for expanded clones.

CDR3nt: TGCGCCAGCAGCCTCGGACTATCCACCGGGGAGCTGTTTTTT
CDR3aa: CASSLGLSTGELFF
abundance: .
d_gene: .
v_gene: TRBV5-1
len: 14
j_gene: TRBJ2-2

CDR3nt: TGCGCCAGCAGCTTGGGCGGGGGGCGCAATCAGCCCCAGCATTTT
CDR3aa: CASSLGGGRNQPQHF
abundance: .
d_gene: .
v_gene: TRBV5-1
len: 15
j_gene: TRBJ1-5

CDR3nt: TGTGCCAGCTTGCTAGCGGGACGCGATACGCAGTATTTT
CDR3aa: CASLLAGRDTQYF
abundance: .
d_gene: TRBD2
v_gene: TRBV7-9
len: 13
j_gene: TRBJ2-3

CDR3nt: TGTGCCAGCAGCCCTCCCCGGGGGGCGGCGAACACTGAAGCTTTCTTT
CDR3aa: CASSPPRGAANTEAFF
abundance: once
d_gene: .
v_gene: TRBV7-9
len: 16
j_gene: TRBJ1-1

CDR3nt: TGCAGCGTTCGAAGTGGCTCCTATAATTCACCCCTCCACTTT
CDR3aa: CSVRSGSYNSPLHF
abundance: .
d_gene: .
v_gene: TRBV29-1
len: 14
j_gene: TRBJ1-6

CDR3nt: TGCAGCGCCGAAGGGGGAATGAGCACAGATACGCAGTATTTT
CDR3aa: CSAEGGMSTDTQYF
abundance: .
d_gene: .
v_gene: TRBV29-1
len: 14
j_gene: TRBJ2-3

CDR3nt: TGTGCCAGCAGCCCACCGGGGTATGGCGAGCAGTACTTC
CDR3aa: CASSPPGYGEQYF
abundance: .
d_gene: .
v_gene: TRBV7-2
len: 13
j_gene: TRBJ2-7

CDR3nt: TGCGCCAGCAGCCAGACGGGAGACAGCTCTGGGGCCAACGTCCTGACTTTC
CDR3aa: CASSQTGDSSGANVLTF
abundance: .
d_gene: .
v_gene: TRBV5-1
len: 17
j_gene: TRBJ2-6

CDR3nt: TGTGCCGGTGGAATGAACACTGAAGCTTTCTTT
CDR3aa: CAGGMNTEAFF
abundance: .
d_gene: .
v_gene: TRBV21-1
len: 11
j_gene: TRBJ1-1

CDR3nt: TGTGCCAGCAGTTTATTTACAGGGGGCCGGGACGAGCAGTACTTC
CDR3aa: CASSLFTGGRDEQYF
abundance: once
d_gene: TRBD1
v_gene: TRBV28
len: 15
j_gene: TRBJ2-7

CDR3nt: TGTGCCAGCAGCTTTTTCGGGACAGGGGGGACAGATACGCAGTATTTT
CDR3aa: CASSFFGTGGTDTQYF
abundance: .
d_gene: TRBD1
v_gene: TRBV7-9
len: 16
j_gene: TRBJ2-3

CDR3nt: TGTGCCAGCAGCCCGGCGGCTAGCGGAGGGACCTACGAGCAGTACTTC
CDR3aa: CASSPAASGGTYEQYF
abundance: .
d_gene: TRBD2
v_gene: TRBV7-2
len: 16
j_gene: TRBJ2-7

CDR3nt: TGTGCCAGCAGCTTGACCGGGCTAGCCCTCCCCATCGATTACGAGCAGTACTTC
CDR3aa: CASSLTGLALPIDYEQYF
abundance: .
d_gene: .
v_gene: TRBV5-4
len: 18
j_gene: TRBJ2-7

CDR3nt: TGTGCCAGCAGCTCCGGCGGGACCCTCGAGCAGTACTTC
CDR3aa: CASSSGGTLEQYF
abundance: .
d_gene: .
v_gene: TRBV7-2
len: 13
j_gene: TRBJ2-7

CDR3nt: TGTGCCAGCAGTTCCAGGGGGGCTGGGGCCAACGTCCTGACTTTC
CDR3aa: CASSSRGAGANVLTF
abundance: .
d_gene: .
v_gene: TRBV27
len: 15
j_gene: TRBJ2-6

CDR3nt: TGTGCCATCAGTGCGGGGGACCCCGGGGAGCTGTTTTTT
CDR3aa: CAISAGDPGELFF
abundance: .
d_gene: .
v_gene: TRBV10-3
len: 13
j_gene: TRBJ2-2

CDR3nt: TGTGCCAGCTCACTAATGGATCGGTGGGAGGAAAAACTGTTTTTT
CDR3aa: CASSLMDRWEEKLFF
abundance: .
d_gene: .
v_gene: TRBV18
len: 15
j_gene: TRBJ1-4

CDR3nt: TGTGCCATTTCCACGGGGACGGTGGGGTTTCAGCCCCAGCATTTT
CDR3aa: CAISTGTVGFQPQHF
abundance: .
d_gene: .
v_gene: TRBV19
len: 15
j_gene: TRBJ1-5

CDR3nt: TGTGCCAGCAGTAGACTAGCGGACACAGATACGCAGTATTTT
CDR3aa: CASSRLADTDTQYF
abundance: .
d_gene: TRBD2
v_gene: TRBV6-4
len: 14
j_gene: TRBJ2-3

CDR3nt: TGTGCCAGCAGTCAAGCGGGAGTGTCAGAGACCCAGTACTTC
CDR3aa: CASSQAGVSETQYF
abundance: .
d_gene: TRBD2
v_gene: TRBV27
len: 14
j_gene: TRBJ2-5

CDR3nt: TGTGCCGCGGGACAGAACTACGAGCAGTACTTC
CDR3aa: CAAGQNYEQYF
abundance: .
d_gene: .
v_gene: TRBV6-6
len: 11
j_gene: TRBJ2-7

CDR3nt: TGTGCCAGCAGTCCGACTACTGACGGGGAGAGAGCTTTCTTT
CDR3aa: CASSPTTDGERAFF
abundance: .
d_gene: .
v_gene: TRBV6-6
len: 14
j_gene: TRBJ1-1

CDR3nt: TGTGCCAGCCAGCCCCCACCTCGACTGGGAAATGAGCAGTTCTTC
CDR3aa: CASQPPPRLGNEQFF
abundance: .
d_gene: .
v_gene: TRBV7-9
len: 15
j_gene: TRBJ2-1

CDR3nt: TGTGCCAGCACTAAGACAGGCCTACGGAACACTGAAGCTTTCTTT
CDR3aa: CASTKTGLRNTEAFF
abundance: .
d_gene: .
v_gene: TRBV6-5
len: 15
j_gene: TRBJ1-1

CDR3nt: TGTGCCAGCAGCGTAGAACAGGGGTTGGGTACGCAGTATTTT
CDR3aa: CASSVEQGLGTQYF
abundance: .
d_gene: TRBD1
v_gene: TRBV9
len: 14
j_gene: TRBJ2-3

CDR3nt: TGTGCCAGCAGCACGAGGACAGGGTGGGATGGCTACACCTTC
CDR3aa: CASSTRTGWDGYTF
abundance: once
d_gene: .
v_gene: TRBV21-1
len: 14
j_gene: TRBJ1-2

CDR3nt: TGTGCCTGGAGTGTACTAGGGAAATCCTACGAGCAGTACTTC
CDR3aa: CAWSVLGKSYEQYF
abundance: once
d_gene: .
v_gene: TRBV30
len: 14
j_gene: TRBJ2-7

CDR3nt: TGTGCCATCAGTGAGTCCAGGGGGTTGACTGAAGCTTTCTTT
CDR3aa: CAISESRGLTEAFF
abundance: .
d_gene: TRBD1
v_gene: TRBV10-3
len: 14
j_gene: TRBJ1-1

CDR3nt: TGTGCCAGCAGTCCGGGACTAGCGGTCTGGGAGCAGTACTTC
CDR3aa: CASSPGLAVWEQYF
abundance: .
d_gene: TRBD2
v_gene: TRBV6-5
len: 14
j_gene: TRBJ2-7

CDR3nt: TGTGCCAGCAGCTTAATTCCGGGGAGAGAATTTTCCTATGGCTACACCTTC
CDR3aa: CASSLIPGREFSYGYTF
abundance: .
d_gene: .
v_gene: TRBV7-6
len: 17
j_gene: TRBJ1-2

CDR3nt: TGTGCCAGTAGTATGAGGCGGAGCACAGATACGCAGTATTTT
CDR3aa: CASSMRRSTDTQYF
abundance: .
d_gene: .
v_gene: TRBV19
len: 14
j_gene: TRBJ2-3

CDR3nt: TGTGCCAGCAGCTCAATGACAGGGGGTGAAACTGAAGCTTTCTTT
CDR3aa: CASSSMTGGETEAFF
abundance: .
d_gene: TRBD1
v_gene: TRBV5-6
len: 15
j_gene: TRBJ1-1

CDR3nt: TGTGCCAGCACCCGACCGGGACTAGCGGGTTTAGGTGAGCAGTTCTTC
CDR3aa: CASTRPGLAGLGEQFF
abundance: .
d_gene: TRBD2
v_gene: TRBV7-2
len: 16
j_gene: TRBJ2-1

CDR3nt: TGTGCCAGCAGCGCCCGACTAGCGGGAGTAGATACGCAGTATTTT
CDR3aa: CASSARLAGVDTQYF
abundance: once
d_gene: TRBD2
v_gene: TRBV13
len: 15
j_gene: TRBJ2-3

CDR3nt: TGTGCCAGCTCACCGGCATCAAATGCCTACGAGCAGTACTTC
CDR3aa: CASSPASNAYEQYF
abundance: .
d_gene: .
v_gene: TRBV18
len: 14
j_gene: TRBJ2-7

CDR3nt: TGTGCCAGCAGTTTATCCAGAGGATACAATCAGCCCCAGCATTTT
CDR3aa: CASSLSRGYNQPQHF
abundance: .
d_gene: .
v_gene: TRBV27
len: 15
j_gene: TRBJ1-5

CDR3nt: TGTGCCAGTAGTGCCCCGGGACCGACGAACACTGAAGCTTTCTTT
CDR3aa: CASSAPGPTNTEAFF
abundance: .
d_gene: .
v_gene: TRBV19
len: 15
j_gene: TRBJ1-1

CDR3nt: TGTGCCAGCTCACGCTACTATGGACAGGGGACTCCCTACGAGCAGTACTTC
CDR3aa: CASSRYYGQGTPYEQYF
abundance: .
d_gene: TRBD1
v_gene: TRBV18
len: 17
j_gene: TRBJ2-7

CDR3nt: TGTGCCATCAGGGAGGGGACCTACACTGAAGCTTTCTTT
CDR3aa: CAIREGTYTEAFF
abundance: .
d_gene: .
v_gene: TRBV10-3
len: 13
j_gene: TRBJ1-1

CDR3nt: TGCGCCAGCAGCTTGAAATCGGGACAGAGCTCCTACGAGCAGTACTTC
CDR3aa: CASSLKSGQSSYEQYF
abundance: .
d_gene: TRBD1
v_gene: TRBV5-1
len: 16
j_gene: TRBJ2-7

CDR3nt: TGTGCCAGCAGTTTGACAGCGGCCCTCGTCACCGGGGAGCTGTTTTTT
CDR3aa: CASSLTAALVTGELFF
abundance: .
d_gene: .
v_gene: TRBV27
len: 16
j_gene: TRBJ2-2

CDR3nt: TGCGCCAGCAGCTTTTTAACCGACAGCCGCTCCTACGAGCAGTACTTC
CDR3aa: CASSFLTDSRSYEQYF
abundance: .
d_gene: .
v_gene: TRBV5-1
len: 16
j_gene: TRBJ2-7

CDR3nt: TGTGCCAGCAGCTTGGGACAGGGGTTCCAAGAGACCCAGTACTTC
CDR3aa: CASSLGQGFQETQYF
abundance: .
d_gene: TRBD1
v_gene: TRBV5-6
len: 15
j_gene: TRBJ2-5

CDR3nt: TGTGCCATCAGTGAGTCCCCGACAGTTAACACTGAAGCTTTCTTT
CDR3aa: CAISESPTVNTEAFF
abundance: .
d_gene: .
v_gene: TRBV10-3
len: 15
j_gene: TRBJ1-1

CDR3nt: TGTGCCAGTAGTATAGTTCCCAGGGGGCGGCACACTGAAGCTTTCTTT
CDR3aa: CASSIVPRGRHTEAFF
abundance: .
d_gene: TRBD1
v_gene: TRBV19
len: 16
j_gene: TRBJ1-1

CDR3nt: TGTGCCACCACGGGACGGAAAAACATTCAGTACTTC
CDR3aa: CATTGRKNIQYF
abundance: once
d_gene: .
v_gene: TRBV15
len: 12
j_gene: TRBJ2-4

CDR3nt: TGTGCCAGCAGCCGGACCGGGACAGAAGTGTCCGGGGAGCTGTTTTTT
CDR3aa: CASSRTGTEVSGELFF
abundance: .
d_gene: TRBD1
v_gene: TRBV4-2
len: 16
j_gene: TRBJ2-2

CDR3nt: TGTGCCAGCAGCCCTCCCCTGCGGGAGTCTTTTGCCGGGGAGCTGTTTTTT
CDR3aa: CASSPPLRESFAGELFF
abundance: .
d_gene: TRBD2
v_gene: TRBV7-9
len: 17
j_gene: TRBJ2-2

CDR3nt: TGCGCCAGCAGCTTGAGTAGCGGGAGGTCAGATACGCAGTATTTT
CDR3aa: CASSLSSGRSDTQYF
abundance: .
d_gene: TRBD2
v_gene: TRBV5-1
len: 15
j_gene: TRBJ2-3

CDR3nt: TGTGCCAGCAGCAAGGGGGGCGGGACCGCAACCTACGAGCAGTACTTC
CDR3aa: CASSKGGGTATYEQYF
abundance: few
d_gene: .
v_gene: TRBV11-3
len: 16
j_gene: TRBJ2-7

CDR3nt: TGTGCCAGCAGTTCCGGGACTAGCGGGAGTAATGAGCAGTTCTTC
CDR3aa: CASSSGTSGSNEQFF
abundance: .
d_gene: TRBD2
v_gene: TRBV6-6
len: 15
j_gene: TRBJ2-1

CDR3nt: TGCAGCGTTGCCCCGGGAGGGCGAGCCAAAAACATTCAGTACTTC
CDR3aa: CSVAPGGRAKNIQYF
abundance: .
d_gene: TRBD2
v_gene: TRBV29-1
len: 15
j_gene: TRBJ2-4

CDR3nt: TGCGCCAGCAGCCAAGCTGCTAGCGGGAGCGGTGGCGTCACCGGGGAGCTGTTTTTT
CDR3aa: CASSQAASGSGGVTGELFF
abundance: .
d_gene: TRBD2
v_gene: TRBV4-1
len: 19
j_gene: TRBJ2-2